A single sample gave rise to the 32 T cell receptor beta chains below, sequenced in a study of blood T cell repertoires in COVID-19 (dated by TCRdb to 2020 to 2021). Library preparation employed the immunoSEQ multiplex PCR assay. Drawn from immuneACCESS, this table holds only the in-frame rearrangements with V and J called that TCRdb kept. Clones are partly lost; checked studies trace under half to an unresolved V gene and leave the rest unexplained. Recorded for this sample are 200,000 to 300,000 clones; approximately 86% of them occurred a single time. The ten largest clones capture over 2% of the sample. Sequencing was done on a sample of PBMCs or T cells enriched from blood (not recorded which). Receptors were obtained from a woman in her late teens or twenties who had recovered from COVID-19.

The chain joins TRBV15 to TRBJ2-5, with D possibly TRBD1 on 5 matching bases. V shed 0 bases and J shed 2 bases, with 13 bases lying between them. CDR3 length: 16 amino acids. Per the germline V gene, CDR1 is LNHNV and CDR2 is YYDKDF (reference sequence). CDR3 coding DNA: TGTGCCACCAGCAGAGATAGTCGTAACAGGCAAGAGACCCAGTACTTC. It specifies CATSRDSRNRQETQYF.

The CDR3 DNA reads as TGTGCCAGCAGCTTGGACAGGGGGAGAGATACGCAGTATTTT. Translated, it gives CASSLDRGRDTQYF. The rearrangement joins TRBV5-8 to TRBJ2-3; 8 bases align to TRBD1. The CDR3 totals 14 residues. The germline CDR1 and CDR2 sequences are SGHTS and YDEGEE. J gave up 5 bases and V 0 bases, and 2 bases lay outside the gene matches.

The V call is TRBV15, the J call TRBJ2-7, with D possibly being TRBD1 (5 bases). The CDR3 extends over 15 amino acids. CDR1 and CDR2 (germline): LNHNV, YYDKDF (reference sequence). Trimming removed 1 base at V and 2 bases at J, with 12 bases between. DNA for the CDR3: TGTGCCACCAGCAGAGGCAGGGAACTGACCTACGAGCAGTACTTC. Its protein is CATSRGRELTYEQYF.

V is TRBV7-8 and J is TRBJ1-1, with 7 bases lining up with TRBD1. J gave up 2 bases and V 1 base, and 7 bases lay outside the gene matches. This CDR3 has 16 residues. The germline CDR1 and CDR2 sequences are SGHVS and FQNEAQ. Here the CDR3 DNA reads TGTGCCAGCAGCTTAGGGGCGGGACAGATTAACACTGAAGCTTTCTTT. Translated, it gives CASSLGAGQINTEAFF.

V gene TRBV10-3 combines with J gene TRBJ2-3; D is uncertain. Germline assignment: CDR1 ENHRY and CDR2 SYGVKD. The germline V and J ends were trimmed by 3 bases and 1 base, with 5 bases remaining between them. This CDR3 is built from 13 residues. The CDR3 DNA follows: TGTGCCATCAGTGACGCAGGCACAGATACGCAGTATTTT. Its translation: CAISDAGTDTQYF.

V gene TRBV2 combines with J gene TRBJ2-7, with 12 bases that match TRBD2. The CDR3 contains 16 residues. After removal of 3 bases from V and 6 bases from J, the junction contained 9 bases not matched to a gene. Looked up from germline, CDR1 is SNHLY and CDR2 is FYNNEI. The CDR3 reads CASSDQTSGSGGEQYF. The CDR3 DNA follows: TGTGCCAGCAGTGACCAGACTAGCGGGAGTGGGGGCGAGCAGTACTTC.

The chain recombines TRBV5-1 with TRBJ1-6; perhaps TRBD1 as D (5 bases). Looked up from germline, CDR1 is SGHRS and CDR2 is YFSETQ. The CDR3 sequence is 15 residues long. Between the trimmed V and J ends, which lost 0 bases and 5 bases, there was a span of 9 bases. The CDR3 DNA follows: TGCGCCAGCAGCTTGGGGCAGGGAAATAATTCACCCCTCCACTTT. It codes for CASSLGQGNNSPLHF.

V usage is TRBV9 and J usage is TRBJ2-3, with D uncertain. The CDR3 totals 16 residues. The germline CDR1 and CDR2 sequences are SGDLS and YYNGEE. V was clipped by 0 bases and J by 3 bases, with 14 bases between them. CDR3 nucleotide sequence: TGTGCCAGCAGCGTAGTCCCAGACTCGTTTACAGATACGCAGTATTTT. Amino acids: CASSVVPDSFTDTQYF. Variable domain in full (rest from reference TRBV9 and TRBJ2-3): DSGVTQTPKHLITATGQRVTLRCSPRSGDLSVYWYQQSLDQGLQFLIQYYNGEERAKGNILERFSAQQFPDLHSELNLSSLELGDSALYFCASSVVPDSFTDTQYFGPGTRLTVL.

This clone was observed a single time. The rearrangement uses TRBV15 and TRBJ2-1, with 13 positions matching TRBD2. Germline-derived CDR1 and CDR2 are LNHNV and YYDKDF (reference sequence). The CDR3 consists of 16 residues. J lost 8 bases, V lost 6 bases, and 10 bases had no gene match. In DNA form, the CDR3 reads TGTGCCACCAGTGCACTAGCGGGAGGGCTAGCAGATGAGCAGTTCTTC. It is translated as CATSALAGGLADEQFF.

This sequence joins TRBV7-3 and TRBJ1-5; 11 bases align to TRBD1. The germline gives CDR1 SGHTA, CDR2 FQGTGA. V gave up 1 base and J gave up 7 bases; unmatched junction bases: 12. The length of the CDR3 is 18 residues. The CDR3 protein is CASSLRGQGARIAQPQHF. The CDR3 coding sequence is TGTGCCAGCAGCTTAAGAGGACAGGGGGCGCGGATCGCCCAGCCCCAGCATTTT.

On this clone itself: Other DNA sequences of this sample code for an identical CDR3. The rearrangement uses TRBV3-1 (or the pseudogene TRBV3-2) and TRBJ2-7; D not certain. The CDR3 sequence is 12 residues long. CDR1 is LGHDT, CDR2 YNNKEL, per germline (reference sequence). V lost 1 base to trimming and J lost 6 bases, with 7 bases between them. The CDR3 sequence is CASSQGPGEQYF. In nucleotides, the CDR3 is TGTGCCAGCAGCCAAGGGCCAGGCGAGCAGTACTTC.

This rearrangement joins TRBV13 to TRBJ2-1; 10 bases fit TRBD2. CDR3 length: 16 residues. Trimming at V came to 5 bases and at J to 9 bases, leaving 13 bases not matched to a gene. Germline V gene lookup returns CDR1 PRHDT and CDR2 FYEKMQ (reference sequence). The CDR3 loop is CASSPLTASGGVEQFF. The CDR3 DNA reads as TGTGCCAGCAGCCCCCTTACTGCTAGCGGGGGAGTTGAGCAGTTCTTC.

The chain couples TRBV11-2 to TRBJ2-7, with 10 bases matching TRBD2. In germline, CDR1 is SGHAT, CDR2 FQNNGV. The J segment lost 3 bases and the V segment lost 2 bases, leaving 4 bases of the junction unmatched. The CDR3 has 15 residues. The CDR3: CASSLPSSGGYEQYF. The CDR3 bases are TGTGCCAGCAGCTTACCCTCTAGCGGGGGCTACGAGCAGTACTTC.

The V call is TRBV7-2, the J call TRBJ2-4, with 9 nucleotides matching TRBD1. CDR3 length: 15 residues. Germline-derived CDR1 and CDR2 are SGHTA and FQGNSA. J gave up 8 bases and V 5 bases, and 10 bases lay outside the gene matches. CDR3 coding DNA: TGTGCCAGCAGCCTACCCGGGACAGGGAACCACATTCAGTACTTC. It translates to CASSLPGTGNHIQYF.

The V and J genes are TRBV4-3 and TRBJ2-2; 7 bases line up with TRBD1. V lost 1 base and J lost 7; bases outside the gene matches: 12. The CDR3 loop spans 17 amino acids. Germline lookup yields CDR1 LGHNA and CDR2 YSLEER. The CDR3 reads CASSQGIFDRVIGELFF. The CDR3 DNA follows: TGCGCCAGCAGCCAAGGGATTTTCGACAGGGTAATCGGGGAGCTGTTTTTT.

This chain uses TRBV12-5 with TRBJ2-2, with 14 bases aligning to TRBD2. The CDR3 totals 18 residues. Trimming removed 4 bases from V and 5 bases from J; junction bases left unmatched: 9. Germline CDR1 is LGHNT and CDR2 is FRNRAP. In DNA form, the CDR3 reads TGTGCTAGTGGTTCTGGGACTAGCGGGGGATCGGGAACCGGGGAGCTGTTTTTT. Translation: CASGSGTSGGSGTGELFF.

The chain employs TRBV5-1 and TRBJ2-1; a weak D match, TRBD2 (5 bases). The length of the CDR3 is 14 residues. The V end lost 0 bases, the J end lost 8 bases, and 12 bases lay between the germline ends. Germline assignment: CDR1 SGHRS and CDR2 YFSETQ. The CDR3 DNA follows: TGCGCCAGCAGCTTGGTCCCCGAGGGCGATGAGCAGTTCTTC. Translating gives CASSLVPEGDEQFF.

J is TRBJ2-2 and V is TRBV6-5; 9 bases fit TRBD2. The CDR3 is 14 residues long. Germline trimming cut 7 bases from V and 5 bases from J; bases unmatched to any gene: 5. The germline gives CDR1 MNHEY, CDR2 SVGAGI. CDR3 sequence: CASTRAGGTGELFF. The CDR3 DNA reads TGTGCCAGCACCCGGGCGGGGGGGACCGGGGAGCTGTTTTTT.

The chain recombines TRBV6-2 or TRBV6-3 with TRBJ1-2; D unresolved. V was pared by 0 bases and J by 8 bases, with 10 bases between. From germline, CDR1 is MNHEY and CDR2 SVGEGT. CDR3 length: 13 residues. The CDR3 loop is CASSYSTGGGYTF. The CDR3, as DNA: TGTGCCAGCAGTTACTCGACGGGAGGAGGCTACACCTTC.

The chain is built from TRBV6-2 or TRBV6-3 and TRBJ2-3; D is possibly TRBD2 (6 bases). V was trimmed by 4 bases and J by 2 bases, leaving 22 bases between them. This CDR3 has 18 amino acids. CDR1 is MNHEY and CDR2 is SVGEGT in the germline V gene. The CDR3 loop is CASSSTLILARNTDTQYF. For the CDR3, the DNA is TGTGCCAGCAGTTCCACCCTAATACTAGCCCGAAACACAGATACGCAGTATTTT.

This chain joins TRBV11-3 and TRBJ2-2, with D unresolved. The CDR3 runs to 14 residues. The germline gives CDR1 SGHNT, CDR2 YENEEA. V dropped 3 bases and J dropped 4 bases, with 9 bases sitting between them. CDR3 sequence: CASSLEGATGELFF. The DNA of the CDR3 is TGTGCCAGCAGCTTGGAAGGAGCCACCGGGGAGCTGTTTTTT.

This chain links TRBV7-2 with TRBJ2-1, with 11 bases matching TRBD2. V gave up 5 bases and J gave up 5 bases; unmatched junction bases: 8. The CDR3 covers 16 residues. CDR1 and CDR2 (germline): SGHTA, FQGNSA. The CDR3 loop is CASSPQTSGTNNEQFF. CDR3 DNA: TGTGCCAGCAGCCCTCAGACTAGCGGGACGAACAATGAGCAGTTCTTC.

The rearrangement links TRBV10-2 to TRBJ2-2; 11 bases are shared with TRBD2. This CDR3 contains 17 residues. The V segment lost 8 bases and the J segment 0 bases; nucleotides outside the gene matches: 8. Germline assignment: CDR1 WSHSY and CDR2 SAAADI. CDR3 in DNA: TGCGCCAGCTCCTTACTAGCGGGGGAGCCGAACACCGGGGAGCTGTTTTTT. Its protein product is CASSLLAGEPNTGELFF.

V is TRBV4-1 and J is TRBJ2-7, with TRBD2 matching 13 bases. Germline V CDR1 and CDR2: MGHRA, YSYEKL. The ends lost 4 bases at V and 0 bases at J; junction bases unmatched: 3. This CDR3 comprises 16 residues. This CDR3 is CASSRGLAGVSYEQYF. DNA for the CDR3: TGCGCCAGCAGCCGAGGACTAGCGGGGGTCTCCTACGAGCAGTACTTC.

The chain couples TRBV24-1 to TRBJ1-1; D gene ambiguous. Germline V gene sequence: CDR1 KGHDR, CDR2 SFDVKD. The V end lost 7 bases, the J end lost 0 bases, and 8 bases lay between the germline ends. The CDR3 is 13 amino acids. The CDR3 region is CATSDGVNTEAFF. The DNA for the CDR3 is TGTGCCACCAGCGACGGAGTGAACACTGAAGCTTTCTTT.

V and J are TRBV6-5 and TRBJ1-3; D gene ambiguous. Germline CDR1 is MNHEY and CDR2 is SVGAGI. Trimming cost V 4 bases and J 1 base, with 5 bases left between them. There are 13 residues in the CDR3. CDR3 amino acids: CASSFFSGNTIYF. CDR3 in DNA: TGTGCCAGCAGTTTCTTTTCTGGAAACACCATATATTTT.

The gene calls are TRBV14 and TRBJ2-1, with 11 bases that match TRBD2. Germline-derived CDR1 and CDR2 are SGHDN and FVKESK. Losses at the gene ends were 3 bases for V and 6 bases for J; bases not matched to a gene: 7. The CDR3 spans 16 residues. The CDR3 nucleotides read TGTGCCAGCAGCCAGGCGACTAGCGGGGTTCTCAATGAGCAGTTCTTC. Its translation is CASSQATSGVLNEQFF. Based on the CDR3 plus reference TRBV14 and TRBJ2-1, the full variable domain is EAGVTQFPSHSVIEKGQTVTLRCDPISGHDNLYWYRRVMGKEIKFLLHFVKESKQDESGMPNNRFLAERTGGTYSTLKVQPAELEDSGVYFCASSQATSGVLNEQFFGPGTRLTVL.

This chain uses TRBV4-3 with TRBJ1-6; D is undetermined. The CDR3 covers 17 residues. The V and J ends lost 1 base and 7 bases respectively, with 17 bases between them. Germline V gene data show CDR1 as LGHNA and CDR2 as YSLEER. CDR3 sequence (DNA): TGCGCCAGCAGCCAAGTTGGTTGGGCTATCAGAAATTCACCCCTCCACTTT. Translated: CASSQVGWAIRNSPLHF.

The rearrangement joins TRBV11-2 to TRBJ2-1; 10 bases line up with TRBD2. The CDR3 is 16 residues long. The ends lost 2 bases at V and 4 bases at J; junction bases unmatched: 5. Germline-derived CDR1 and CDR2 are SGHAT and FQNNGV. CDR3 nucleotides: TGTGCCAGCAGCTTAAACCCTAGCGGGGGTTACAATGAGCAGTTCTTC. This codes for CASSLNPSGGYNEQFF.

The gene calls are TRBV10-3 and TRBJ2-1, with 11 bases matching TRBD2. CDR3 length equals 16 residues. Per the germline V gene, CDR1 is ENHRY and CDR2 is SYGVKD. V dropped 3 bases and J dropped 1; count of bases not matched to a gene: 2. CDR3 in amino acids: CAISDRLAGSYNEQFF. Written as DNA, the CDR3 is TGTGCCATCAGTGACCGACTAGCGGGATCCTACAATGAGCAGTTCTTC.

This clone has ten or more counts. The V call is TRBV5-1, the J call TRBJ1-3; a weak D match, TRBD1 (6 bases). CDR3 length: 14 residues. V shed 4 bases and J shed 0 bases, with 8 bases lying between them. The V gene's germline CDR1 is SGHRS and CDR2 YFSETQ. The CDR3 is CASSQGGSGNTIYF. CDR3 nucleotides: TGCGCCAGCAGCCAAGGGGGCTCTGGAAACACCATATATTTT.

This clone turned up a few times. Other DNA sequences within the sample encode an identical CDR3. The rearrangement uses TRBV28 and TRBJ2-5; 7 bases agree with TRBD2. The V and J ends lost 7 bases and 5 bases, in that order; junction bases with no gene match: 4. Germline CDR1 reads MDHEN; CDR2 reads SYDVKM. The CDR3 is 12 residues long. The CDR3 nucleotides are TGTGCCAGCAATTCCGGGGGGGAGACCCAGTACTTC. As protein: CASNSGGETQYF.